This TCR beta chain was sequenced in a study of tumor-infiltrating lymphocytes in primary liver carcinoma. V lost 3 bases, J lost 0 bases, and 15 bases lay in between. The CDR3 runs to 17 residues. Concerning this clonotype itself: A much more abundant neighbour one base away suggests this may be a read error.

Unsorted bulk tissue of about 19-33 mg yielded co-extracted RNA and DNA. A primer in the constant region served to generate TCR beta cDNA from roughly 520 ng of total RNA. Each TCR beta library was derived from three nested multiplex PCR rounds that employed slightly modified ARM-PCR. For around 11 cycles apiece, the opening two PCR rounds ran with TRBV1-TRBV30 forward primers and a C-beta reverse primer. TCRdb ran MiXCR on the multiplex PCR reads and lists one entry per CDR3 protein. The sample holds roughly 100,000 distinct CDR3 sequences, around two thirds seen once. The chain carries TRBV12-3 or TRBV12-4 and TRBJ2-1; D assignment may be TRBD1 or TRBD2 (5 bases each). The sample taken for sequencing was liver tumor tissue from sampling region 2. Stated subset: tumor region T2, inferior pole. The receptor was derived from a woman aged 60 to 75 with primary liver carcinoma and hepatitis B virus infection. CDR3 nucleotides: TGTGCCAGCAGTTTGTGGGACCCCCTGAACTCCTACAATGAGCAGTTCTTC. This translates into CASSLWDPLNSYNEQFF.